The 2 T cell receptor beta chains below were found in one sample sequenced in a study of blood T cell repertoires in COVID-19. Clones were sequenced by immunoSEQ multiplex PCR, and TCRdb holds only the in-frame ones, with some missing. The table has about 120,000 clones, roughly 80% seen once. The specimen was peripheral blood. These receptors were obtained from a man aged 25 to 40 with acute or convalescent COVID-19.

V and J are TRBV27 and TRBJ2-7, with D maybe TRBD1 (5 bases). Germline-derived CDR1 and CDR2 are MNHEY and SMNVEV (reference sequence). V was clipped by 1 base and J by 0 bases, with 10 bases between them. This CDR3 region has 15 residues. CDR3 in amino acids: CASSLYQGTSYEQYF. CDR3 DNA: TGTGCCAGCAGTTTATACCAGGGTACCTCCTACGAGCAGTACTTC.

The CDR3 sequence: CASSIGGLLRAEAFF. The DNA of the CDR3 is TGTGCCAGTAGTATAGGTGGCCTCCTGAGGGCTGAAGCTTTCTTT. This chain uses TRBV19 with TRBJ1-1; D gene unclear. CDR3 size: 15 residues. Between the trimmed V and J ends, which lost 1 base and 6 bases, there was a span of 15 bases. Germline V gene sequence: CDR1 LNHDA, CDR2 SQIVND (reference sequence). The entire variable domain, with the rest obtained from reference TRBV19 and TRBJ1-1, is as follows: DGGITQSPKYLFRKEGQNVTLSCEQNLNHDAMYWYRQDPGQGLRLIYYSQIVNDFQKGDIAEGYSVSREKKESFPLTVTSAQKNPTAFYLCASSIGGLLRAEAFFGQGTRLTVV.